This T cell receptor beta chain appears in the sequencing data of a study of T-cell reconstitution after alpha-beta-depleted transplantation in children (dated by TCRdb to the mid-2010s). Context from the whole study: Using TCR repertoire profiling, the study quantitatively followed how T-cell immune reconstitution unfolded in children after TCRalphabeta/CD19-depleted allogeneic hematopoietic cell transplantation.

This clonotype appeared many times. It lacks a known antigen. No quality values exist for individual bases; no much larger clone is one base distant. Including the terminal cysteine and phenylalanine, the CDR3 comprises 14 residues. The only DNA kept is the CDR3, 42 bases in frame from the first base. The germline V gene specifies SQVTM as CDR1 and ANQGSEA as CDR2. V is shortened by 6 bases, J by 0 bases, and the region joining them spans 12 bases. The method behind the library was PCR. The instrument was an Illumina HiSeq 2500. To normalize quantification of the TCRbeta repertoire, the TCR libraries were built with molecular barcoding that relied on unique molecular identifiers. TCRdb reprocessing: public reads trimmed at Q25 with fastp, clones called with MiXCR, in-frame beta chains kept. Entries that share a CDR3 protein sequence are merged under the most common genes and DNA. This sample is represented by 250,000 to 350,000 distinct CDR3 sequences; approximately 9.6% of them were singletons. The top ten clones comprise around a tenth of the sample.

The TCR sequence derives from a human donor who donated a stem cell graft to a child with SCID. Recombination linked TRBV29-1 to TRBJ2-4; the D segment could be TRBD1, given 6 matching bases. The starting material was PBMCs from the stem cell graft donor, obtained from the stem cell graft. In nucleotide form, the sequence is TGCAGCGTCCGGGACACCTTAGCCAAAAACATTCAGTACTTC. The resulting protein is CSVRDTLAKNIQYF.